This record covers a single TCR beta chain. The antigen is undetermined. The sample comes from a study of breast tumors, draining lymph nodes, adjacent tissues. Study-wide results and caveats: The lymph node origin of tumor T cells was framed as consistent with a hypothesis, not demonstrated. Compared with lymph nodes, tumors were less diverse; compared with nontumor tissue, more.

Axillary draining lymph nodes of breast cancer patients supplied the node samples. TCRdb used MiXCR to reprocess the multiplex PCR reads, holding one entry per CDR3 protein. The sample includes hundreds of thousands of distinct CDR3 sequences, 32% of them seen just once. Sequencing was carried out using axillary lymph node tissue. The receptor's source is a female donor with breast cancer. Some clones in this sample may be carry-over from other donors' samples.

CDR3 nucleotide sequence: TGTGCCAGCAGCCCTGGGCCCTACGAGCAGTACTTC. Residues: CASSPGPYEQYF. The chain uses TRBV6-5 and TRBJ2-7, with D uncertain. Germline V gene lookup returns CDR1 MNHEY and CDR2 SVGAGI. The ends were cut back, 6 bases at V and 2 bases at J, with 8 bases in the middle. The CDR3 runs 12 residues.